Ten or more counts support the clone carrying this T cell receptor beta chain. No antigen is known for it. Germline lookup yields CDR1 SGHVS and CDR2 FQNEAQ. CDR3 length: 16 residues. The V end was cut by 0 bases, the J end by 1 base, with 13 bases between. The sample comes from a study of neurological immune-mediated disorders. About the research overall: Of the multiple sclerosis patients, around 34 in total, roughly 30 were relapsing-remitting and 3 were secondary progressive.

Stated time point: longitudinal time-point 2. General study findings and limits: The absence of any CDR3 amino acid sequence shared by expanded clones across subjects suggests that repertoires were private in all groups.

Using its own MiXCR run on the 5' RACE reads, TCRdb lists one record per CDR3 protein. The sample includes about 80,000 distinct CDR3 sequences, 5.5% to 6.5% seen only once; the top ten take 7.9%. The J gene is TRBJ2-7, the V gene TRBV7-8; D is unresolved. This clonotype was sampled from an older woman with multiple sclerosis. The specimen was PBMCs. In nucleotides, the CDR3 is TGTGCCAGCAGCTTAGCTAGGGATTCCCAATCCTACGAGCAGTACTTC. Protein: CASSLARDSQSYEQYF. Full variable domain (missing parts from reference TRBV7-8 and TRBJ2-7): GAGVSQSPRYKVAKRGQDVALRCDPISGHVSLFWYQQALGQGPEFLTYFQNEAQLDKSGLPSDRFFAERPEGSVSTLKIQRTQQEDSAVYLCASSLARDSQSYEQYFGPGTRLTVT.